Detailed here is one TCR beta chain. The target antigen is unknown. This CDR3 contains 13 residues. V shed 6 bases, J shed 5 bases, and the junction held 5 bases outside the gene matches. Germline V lookup: CDR1 WSHSY, CDR2 SAAADI. TCRdb's copy holds only in-frame clones and misses some; the assay was immunoSEQ multiplex PCR. The sample has over 30,000 clones, 90% to 95% seen once. These data are taken from a study of T cells in tuberculosis. Time point of the sample: new active TB diagnosis, blood taken before or within 7 days of starting treatment. Study-wide points: Shorter CDR3-alpha in active tuberculosis partly drove smaller distances. A GMM-specific repertoire classifier reached 80% to 90% accuracy, AUROC over 0.85. Active tuberculosis alpha repertoires lay closer to GMM-specific TCRs than controls'.

This rearrangement joins TRBV10-2 to TRBJ2-7, with 9 bases matching TRBD2. This material consisted of PBMCs, taken at tuberculosis diagnosis. The origin of this receptor is an adult with tuberculosis. CDR3 region: CASRGAGGHEQYF. In DNA, the CDR3 is TGCGCCAGCAGGGGAGCGGGAGGCCACGAGCAGTACTTC.